The 4 T cell receptor beta chains listed next were all sequenced from one sample in a study of shared clonotypes between healthy human individuals. The naive CD8 population came from CD45RO-negative cells selected for CCR7, without terminally differentiated effector memory CD45RA+ cells. The table came from immunoSEQ multiplex PCR; TCRdb's copy has only in-frame clones and leaves some out. The repertoire consists of about 2 million clones, with about 94% occurring once and the leading ten covering 1.1%. The sequenced material came from naive CD8+ T cells sorted from blood. Receptors originate from a man younger than 35 in good health.

This rearrangement joins TRBV30 to TRBJ2-7; 10 bases are a match to TRBD1. The CDR3 loop spans 14 amino acids. Looked up from germline, CDR1 is GTSNPN and CDR2 is SVGIG (reference sequence). V shed 2 bases, J shed 5 bases, and the junction held 6 bases outside the gene matches. CDR3 protein: CAWSLGQGSHEQYF. The CDR3 DNA reads as TGTGCCTGGAGTTTGGGACAGGGGAGCCACGAGCAGTACTTC.

The chain has TRBV30 and TRBJ2-7; TRBD1 matches at 7 bases. CDR3 length: 14 amino acids. V shed 4 bases and J 2 bases; nucleotides not matched to a gene: 8. Germline lookup yields CDR1 GTSNPN and CDR2 SVGIG (reference sequence). The CDR3 is CAWTTPGTAYEQYF. The CDR3 DNA is TGTGCCTGGACCACCCCCGGGACAGCCTACGAGCAGTACTTC.

This clone has only one observation. V is TRBV4-1 and J is TRBJ1-2, with 11 bases that match TRBD1. This CDR3 region has 15 residues. Germline CDR1 MGHRA, CDR2 YSYEKL. Trimming at V came to 2 bases and at J to 8 bases, leaving 7 bases not matched to a gene. In DNA form, the CDR3 reads TGCGCCAGCAGCCAAACCGGGACAGGGGGGTCAGGCTACACCTTC. Protein: CASSQTGTGGSGYTF.

The chain joins TRBV5-4 to TRBJ2-3; 8 nucleotides line up with TRBD2. The germline V gene has CDR1 SGHNT and CDR2 YYREEE (reference sequence). V trimming: 3 bases; J trimming: 0 bases; junction bases outside the gene matches: 6. The CDR3 runs 16 residues. This CDR3 reads CASSSLSGRSTDTQYF. The CDR3 DNA is TGTGCCAGCAGCTCCTTAAGCGGGAGAAGCACAGATACGCAGTATTTT.